This T cell receptor beta chain originates from a study of shared clonotypes between healthy human individuals. Findings and caveats of the study: The naive CD4 repertoires of several donors were compared, and 5% to 6.5% of clonotypes were shared. Researchers sampled only blood; tissue repertoires likely differ.

This CDR3 is built from 17 residues. From germline, CDR1 is MDHEN and CDR2 SYDVKM. The V gene end was trimmed by 8 bases and the J gene end by 3 bases; junction bases not matched to a gene: 18. CD8 cells regarded as naive lacked CD45RO, were positively chosen for CCR7, and omitted terminally differentiated effector memory CD45RA+ cells. Replicate PCRs run on sorted subsets employed 150 to 250 ng DNA, around 31,000 T cell genomes. Assay used: immunoSEQ multiplex PCR; TCRdb lists only in-frame clones, some missing. The sample includes hundreds of thousands of clones, around 96% seen only once; the top ten take around 0.1%. The table lists this clone with a count of one. The antigen remains unidentified.

The sequencing sample was made of naive CD8+ T cells sorted from blood. The chain combines TRBV28 with TRBJ1-1; 7 bases align to TRBD1. The receptor was derived from a woman aged 25 to 45 in good health. The CDR3 coding sequence is TGTGCCAGCCGAGATACGACAGGGTCGCAATGGGACACTGAAGCTTTCTTT. Translation: CASRDTTGSQWDTEAFF. Drawing the rest from reference TRBV28 and TRBJ1-1, the complete variable domain is DVKVTQSSRYLVKRTGEKVFLECVQDMDHENMFWYRQDPGLGLRLIYFSYDVKMKEKGDIPEGYSVSREKKERFSLILESASTNQTSMYLCASRDTTGSQWDTEAFFGQGTRLTVV.